This note documents a single T cell receptor (beta chain) sequence. Its specificity is unknown. Produced via immunoSEQ multiplex PCR; TCRdb's table is partial and in-frame only. The sample has 150,000 to 200,000 clones; approximately 90% are singletons. This sample was included in a study of T cell responses to AZD1222 COVID-19 vaccine. Study-wide results and caveats: Mostly white British, mostly female donors; authors suggested clonal diversity may be underestimated.

The CDR3 totals 16 residues. In germline, CDR1 is SGHTA, CDR2 FQGNSA. V lost 4 bases and J lost 0, with 13 bases in between. The specimen comprised peripheral blood, sampled 28 days after the second AZD1222 dose. The chain carries TRBV7-2 and TRBJ2-1, with D perhaps matching TRBD1 (5 bases). This TCR derives from an adult who received the AZD1222 COVID-19 vaccine. In DNA form, the CDR3 reads TGTGCCAGCAGCTCCAGGGCAGAAAGCTCCTACAATGAGCAGTTCTTC. Translation: CASSSRAESSYNEQFF.